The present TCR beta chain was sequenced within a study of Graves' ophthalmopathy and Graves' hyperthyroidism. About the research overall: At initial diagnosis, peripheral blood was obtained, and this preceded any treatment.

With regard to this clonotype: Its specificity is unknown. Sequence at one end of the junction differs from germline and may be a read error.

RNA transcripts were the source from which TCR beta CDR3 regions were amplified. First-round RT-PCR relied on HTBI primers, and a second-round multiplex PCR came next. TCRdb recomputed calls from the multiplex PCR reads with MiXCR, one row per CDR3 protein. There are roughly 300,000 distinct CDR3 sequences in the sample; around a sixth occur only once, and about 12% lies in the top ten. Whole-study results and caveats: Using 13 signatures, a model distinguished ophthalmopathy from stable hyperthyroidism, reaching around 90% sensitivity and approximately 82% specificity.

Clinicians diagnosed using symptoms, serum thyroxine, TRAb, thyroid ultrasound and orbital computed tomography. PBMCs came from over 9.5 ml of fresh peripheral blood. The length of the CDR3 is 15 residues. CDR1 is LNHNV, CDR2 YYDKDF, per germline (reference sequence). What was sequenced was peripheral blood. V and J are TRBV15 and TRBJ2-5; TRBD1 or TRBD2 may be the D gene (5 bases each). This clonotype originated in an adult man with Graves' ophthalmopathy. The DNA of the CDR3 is TGTGCCACCAGCAGCGATCGGGGCAGACAAGAGACTCAGTACTTC. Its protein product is CATSSDRGRQETQYF.